The 14 T cell receptor beta chains listed next were all sequenced from one sample in a study of lymphopenia after photon versus proton radiotherapy. Clones were sequenced by immunoSEQ multiplex PCR, and TCRdb holds only the in-frame ones, with some missing. The repertoire holds 150,000 to 200,000 clones, with around 85% as singletons. Sequencing used peripheral blood, obtained from a patient treated with photon-based radiotherapy. These receptors were collected from a man between 50 and 59 years old with gastric cancer.

The chain couples TRBV7-2 to TRBJ2-7; 9 bases fit TRBD2. CDR1 and CDR2 from the germline V gene are SGHTA and FQGNSA. With 5 bases clipped from V and 4 bases from J, the junction kept 6 bases outside the gene matches. The CDR3 has 14 residues. This CDR3 is CASSLTSGQYEQYF. As DNA, the CDR3 is TGTGCCAGCAGCCTGACTAGCGGACAATACGAGCAGTACTTC.

The chain joins TRBV21-1 to TRBJ2-1; the table's D call of TRBD2 was not tested on the DNA. TRBV21-1 is a pseudogene. This CDR3 spans 14 amino acids. Written as DNA, the CDR3 is TGTGCCAGCAGGAATCTTAGCTCCTACAATGAGCAGTTCTTC. The encoded protein is CASRNLSSYNEQFF.

The rearrangement links TRBV28 to TRBJ1-5, with TRBD1 matching over 10 bases. The CDR3 is made up of 15 amino acids. V gave up 5 bases and J gave up 7 bases; unmatched junction bases: 8. Germline loops: CDR1 MDHEN, CDR2 SYDVKM. CDR3 bases: TGTGCCAGCAGTATCGGGACAGGGGTAAAACAGCCCCAGCATTTT. As protein: CASSIGTGVKQPQHF. Looking up the rest from reference TRBV28 and TRBJ1-5 gives the full variable domain: DVKVTQSSRYLVKRTGEKVFLECVQDMDHENMFWYRQDPGLGLRLIYFSYDVKMKEKGDIPEGYSVSREKKERFSLILESASTNQTSMYLCASSIGTGVKQPQHFGDGTRLSIL.

This clone appeared once. This sequence joins TRBV18 and TRBJ2-1; TRBD2 agrees at 11 bases. The ends lost 3 bases at V and 9 bases at J; junction bases unmatched: 4. The length of the CDR3 is 14 residues. The V gene's germline CDR1 is KGHSH and CDR2 LQKENI. CDR3 residues: CASSPSLAGGEQFF. CDR3 coding DNA: TGTGCCAGCTCACCGTCGCTAGCGGGGGGTGAGCAGTTCTTC.

This chain joins TRBV7-2 and TRBJ2-1; D is possibly TRBD1 (5 bases). Trimming took 3 bases from V and 2 from J, leaving 5 bases between them. The germline V gene encodes CDR1 SGHTA and CDR2 FQGNSA. This CDR3 contains 13 residues. CDR3 nucleotide sequence: TGTGCCAGCAGCTTGGACACCTACAATGAGCAGTTCTTC. Encoded protein: CASSLDTYNEQFF.

The V call is TRBV2, the J call TRBJ2-7; D unresolved. The V gene's germline CDR1 is SNHLY and CDR2 FYNNEI. Trimming removed 3 bases from V and 2 bases from J, with 5 bases in between. The CDR3 spans 12 residues. CDR3 coding DNA: TGTGCCAGCAGTGAGGCCCCCTACGAGCAGTACTTC. As protein: CASSEAPYEQYF.

In this sample, this clone turned up once. A much larger clone differs by one base, so this may be a read error. The CDR3 spells CASSRQGVDQPQHF. CDR3 nucleotide sequence: TGTGCCAGCAGCCGACAGGGGGTGGATCAGCCCCAGCATTTT. The genes are TRBV5-5 and TRBJ1-5; 9 nucleotides agree with TRBD1. The germline gives CDR1 SGHKS, CDR2 YYEKEE (reference sequence). Trimming at V came to 4 bases and at J to 5 bases, leaving 4 bases not matched to a gene. The CDR3 contains 14 residues.

Here the CDR3 reads CASSVTSGRAPDTQYF. CDR3 coding DNA: TGTGCCAGCAGCGTAACTAGCGGGAGGGCCCCAGATACGCAGTATTTT. The rearrangement uses TRBV9 and TRBJ2-3, with TRBD2 identical over 13 bases. This CDR3 is 16 amino acids long. Germline values: CDR1 SGDLS, CDR2 YYNGEE. After removal of 1 base from V and 4 bases from J, the junction contained 3 bases not matched to a gene. Supplemented by reference TRBV9 and TRBJ2-3, the full variable domain reads DSGVTQTPKHLITATGQRVTLRCSPRSGDLSVYWYQQSLDQGLQFLIQYYNGEERAKGNILERFSAQQFPDLHSELNLSSLELGDSALYFCASSVTSGRAPDTQYFGPGTRLTVL.

V usage is TRBV20-1 and J usage is TRBJ2-3; D not certain. The germline gives CDR1 DFQATT, CDR2 SNEGSKA (reference sequence). Deletions cut 5 bases from V and 4 bases from J, with 7 bases between. This CDR3 region has 11 residues. The CDR3 DNA reads TGCAGTGCTTCTAATCCAGATACGCAGTATTTT. It yields the protein CSASNPDTQYF.

Of note for this clone: This sample also contains other DNA sequences that code for the same CDR3. V and J are TRBV4-3 and TRBJ2-3; TRBD1 aligns across 11 bases. J lost 2 bases, V lost 0 bases, and 19 bases had no gene match. CDR3 size: 22 residues. The germline V gene encodes CDR1 LGHNA and CDR2 YSLEER. The chain's CDR3 is CASSQEISDRGHGLSYTDTQYF. In DNA, the CDR3 is TGCGCCAGCAGCCAAGAGATTTCGGACAGGGGGCATGGTCTCTCTTACACAGATACGCAGTATTTT.

J is TRBJ2-3 and V is TRBV11-2; D not certain. Germline V gene data show CDR1 as SGHAT and CDR2 as FQNNGV. Trimming cost V 5 bases and J 5 bases, with 14 bases left between them. This CDR3 has 14 residues. CDR3 bases: TGTGCCAGCAGCCGAGTCGTCCTGAGAGATACGCAGTATTTT. It specifies CASSRVVLRDTQYF.

The V gene is TRBV2, the J gene TRBJ1-4; no firm D call. This CDR3 is 13 amino acids long. V was shortened by 10 bases and J by 4 bases, with 13 bases between the two germline ends. Per germline, CDR1 SNHLY and CDR2 FYNNEI. CDR3 nucleotide sequence: TGTGCCACCAAGACATCCAGTAATGAAAAACTGTTTTTT. Encoded protein: CATKTSSNEKLFF.

The chain links TRBV2 to TRBJ2-1; 7 bases align to TRBD2. The CDR3 is 14 amino acids. Trimming at V came to 8 bases and at J to 5 bases, leaving 9 bases not matched to a gene. Germline V CDR1 and CDR2: SNHLY, FYNNEI. CDR3 amino acids: CASPAGELNNEQFF. The DNA of the CDR3 is TGTGCCAGCCCCGCGGGAGAATTGAACAATGAGCAGTTCTTC. Based on the CDR3 plus reference TRBV2 and TRBJ2-1, the full variable domain is EPEVTQTPSHQVTQMGQEVILRCVPISNHLYFYWYRQILGQKVEFLVSFYNNEISEKSEIFDDQFSVERPDGSNFTLKIRSTKLEDSAMYFCASPAGELNNEQFFGPGTRLTVL.

The rearrangement joins TRBV19 to TRBJ2-2; D gene unclear. Germline CDR1 LNHDA, CDR2 SQIVND (reference sequence). CDR3 length equals 19 residues. Trimming left V 3 bases short and J 5 bases short, with 25 bases between. The CDR3 spells CASSMVLSTWRLHTGELFF. CDR3 nucleotides: TGTGCCAGTAGTATGGTACTTTCTACGTGGCGACTTCATACCGGGGAGCTGTTTTTT. Variable domain in full (rest from reference TRBV19 and TRBJ2-2): DGGITQSPKYLFRKEGQNVTLSCEQNLNHDAMYWYRQDPGQGLRLIYYSQIVNDFQKGDIAEGYSVSREKKESFPLTVTSAQKNPTAFYLCASSMVLSTWRLHTGELFFGEGSRLTVL.